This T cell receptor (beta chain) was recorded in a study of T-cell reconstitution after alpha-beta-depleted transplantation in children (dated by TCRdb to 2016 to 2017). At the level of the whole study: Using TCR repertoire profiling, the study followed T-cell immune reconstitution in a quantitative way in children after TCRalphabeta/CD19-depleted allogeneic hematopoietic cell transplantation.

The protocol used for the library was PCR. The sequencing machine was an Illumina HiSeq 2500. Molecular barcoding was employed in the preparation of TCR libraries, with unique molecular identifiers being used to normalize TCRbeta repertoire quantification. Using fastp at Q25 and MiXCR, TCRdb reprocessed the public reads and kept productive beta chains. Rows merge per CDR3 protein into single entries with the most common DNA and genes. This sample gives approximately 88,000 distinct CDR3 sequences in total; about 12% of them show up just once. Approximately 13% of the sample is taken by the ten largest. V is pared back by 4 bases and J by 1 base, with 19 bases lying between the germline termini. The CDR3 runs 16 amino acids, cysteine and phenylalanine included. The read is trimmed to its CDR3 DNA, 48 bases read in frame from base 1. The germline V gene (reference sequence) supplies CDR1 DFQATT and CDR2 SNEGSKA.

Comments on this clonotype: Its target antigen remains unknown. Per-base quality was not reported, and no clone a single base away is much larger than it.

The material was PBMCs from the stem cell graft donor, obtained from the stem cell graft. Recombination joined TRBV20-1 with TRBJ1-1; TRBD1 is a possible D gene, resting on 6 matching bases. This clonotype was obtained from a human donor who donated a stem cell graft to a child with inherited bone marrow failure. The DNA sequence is TGCAGTGCTACGCGGGGGACACGCCTCGGGAACACTGAAGCTTTCTTT. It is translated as CSATRGTRLGNTEAFF.